This TCR beta chain was sequenced during a study of cytomegalovirus exposure and HLA in healthy donors. Overall study: Clustering assigned 70% to 90% of the roughly 400 genotyped donors to the Caucasian-associated ancestry cluster.

Whole-study results and caveats: Evidence from a later analysis indicated that most CMV-associated TCR beta chains looked HLA-restricted. Among TCR beta chains of equal frequency, HLA-associated ones were more clonally expanded in a later analysis.

The V segment lost 6 bases and the J segment 5 bases; nucleotides outside the gene matches: 5. The CDR3 length is 12 residues. Germline assignment: CDR1 SQVTM and CDR2 ANQGSEA. PCR amplification relied on 60 Vbeta primers (plus 13 Jbeta primers). As processed by the authors: Approximately 80 million unique TCR beta chains, roughly 11 million of them shared, were counted by a later analysis. The protocol was immunoSEQ multiplex PCR, while the TCRdb copy is restricted to in-frame clones and leaves out a portion. V and J calls and clone size come straight from that table; D and trimming were deduced from the DNA. The table has about 130,000 clones, 80% seen once. The table lists this clone with a count of one. Its specificity is unknown.

This TCR derives from a man younger than 40 in good health. The rearrangement uses TRBV29-1 and TRBJ1-2, with 8 positions matching TRBD1. Sequencing was performed on PBMCs. The chain's CDR3 is CSVDRGGYGYTF. CDR3 in DNA: TGCAGCGTCGACAGGGGTGGATATGGCTACACCTTC.